Listed here are 4 T cell receptor beta chains from one sample, sequenced in a study of blood T cells in healthy people across ages. The use of a sample-barcoded 5' primer and a J-beta primer mix characterized a second PCR of roughly 6 to 11 cycles. TCRdb re-called the 5' RACE reads with MiXCR, one entry per CDR3 protein. This sample has fewer than 600,000 distinct CDR3 sequences, with over 25% found just once. The same data also went into a second study, on T cells of mothers and their children.

The specimen was blood. The receptor set was obtained from a boy younger than 10 in good health.

V usage is TRBV29-1 and J usage is TRBJ1-1; a weak D match, TRBD1 (6 bases). This CDR3 is built from 10 residues. The germline V gene encodes CDR1 SQVTM and CDR2 ANQGSEA. V lost 5 bases, J lost 7 bases, and 8 bases lay in between. Here the CDR3 DNA reads TGCAGCGTTTGGACAGATGAAGCTTTCTTT. Its translation: CSVWTDEAFF.

This clonotype was seen a few times. The CDR3 DNA is TGTGCCATCGGTGGTAACGGAGAGACCCAGTACTTC. Encoded protein: CAIGGNGETQYF. The V and J genes are TRBV10-3 and TRBJ2-5; D unclear. V dropped 8 bases and J dropped 4 bases, with 11 bases sitting between them. Germline V gene data show CDR1 as ENHRY and CDR2 as SYGVKD. CDR3 size: 12 residues.

The genes are TRBV5-5 and TRBJ2-5, with TRBD2 matching over 8 bases. Germline assignment: CDR1 SGHKS and CDR2 YYEKEE (reference sequence). The CDR3 extends over 13 amino acids. Trimming at V came to 1 base and at J to 9 bases, leaving 5 bases not matched to a gene. Here the CDR3 reads CASSLFSGGAQYF. The CDR3 DNA reads as TGTGCCAGCAGCTTGTTCTCCGGGGGGGCCCAGTACTTC.

This clonotype was recorded a few times. Written as DNA, the CDR3 is TGCAGTGCTAGAGGTAGCACCAACTACGAGCAGTACTTC. This encodes CSARGSTNYEQYF. The genes are TRBV20-1 and TRBJ2-7; D is ambiguous. This CDR3 is 13 amino acids long. Per the germline V gene, CDR1 is DFQATT and CDR2 is SNEGSKA (reference sequence). V dropped 1 base and J dropped 3 bases, with 10 bases sitting between them.